Below, 23 T cell receptor beta chains from the same sample are listed, as sequenced in a study of shared clonotypes between healthy human individuals. Assay: immunoSEQ multiplex PCR; the TCRdb copy retains only in-frame clones and omits some. The repertoire has about 2.4 million clones, approximately 93% of them found once; the top ten carry about 0.39%. The sample comprised naive CD4+ T cells from PBMCs. Documented subset: CD45RA+ positively selected. All receptors come from a man aged 18 to 30 in good health. Some clones in this sample may be carry-over from other donors' samples.

This chain links TRBV6-4 with TRBJ2-7, with a tentative D call TRBD2 (6 bases). The CDR3 contains 13 residues. The germline CDR1 and CDR2 sequences are MRHNA and SNTAGT. V shed 5 bases and J shed 6 bases, with 14 bases lying between them. The DNA for the CDR3 is TGTGCCAGCAGTTTCCCCGGGAGTGGCGAGCAGTACTTC. It is translated as CASSFPGSGEQYF.

The chain is built from TRBV15 and TRBJ1-2; D uncertain. Trimming removed 0 bases at V and 7 bases at J, with 21 bases between. Germline V CDR1 and CDR2: LNHNV, YYDKDF (reference sequence). This CDR3 is 17 amino acids long. The CDR3: CATSRDLQTRELGGYTF. CDR3 DNA sequence: TGTGCCACCAGCAGAGATCTCCAGACCCGGGAATTGGGTGGCTACACCTTC. Drawing the rest from reference TRBV15 and TRBJ1-2, the complete variable domain is DAMVIQNPRYQVTQFGKPVTLSCSQTLNHNVMYWYQQKSSQAPKLLFHYYDKDFNNEADTPDNFQSRRPNTSFCFLDIRSPGLGDTAMYLCATSRDLQTRELGGYTFGSGTRLTVV.

This clone was detected a few times. The chain is built from TRBV5-1 and TRBJ1-1, with D possibly TRBD1 on 5 matching bases. The CDR3 spans 13 residues. Trimming shortened V by 6 bases and J by 1 base, and 10 bases separated the two germline ends. The germline CDR1 and CDR2 sequences are SGHRS and YFSETQ. The CDR3 protein is CASNQDTNTEAFF. CDR3 DNA sequence: TGCGCCAGCAATCAGGACACGAACACTGAAGCTTTCTTT. The variable domain in full, with the rest retrieved from reference TRBV5-1 and TRBJ1-1, is KAGVTQTPRYLIKTRGQQVTLSCSPISGHRSVSWYQQTPGQGLQFLFEYFSETQRNKGNFPGRFSGRQFSNSRSEMNVSTLELGDSALYLCASNQDTNTEAFFGQGTRLTVV.

V usage is TRBV9 and J usage is TRBJ2-4; tentative D call: TRBD1 (5 bases). The germline gives CDR1 SGDLS, CDR2 YYNGEE. The V gene lost 3 bases and the J gene lost 3 bases, with 13 bases spanning the gap. This CDR3 has 15 residues. CDR3 DNA sequence: TGTGCCAGCAGCGCCCCAGGGTTGGGCAAAAACATTCAGTACTTC. Its translation: CASSAPGLGKNIQYF.

A remark on this clone: The same CDR3 also results from other DNA sequences found in this sample. The rearrangement uses TRBV18 and TRBJ2-5, with no clear D. CDR1 and CDR2 (germline): KGHSH, LQKENI. V was trimmed by 6 bases and J by 5 bases, leaving 7 bases between them. The CDR3 sequence is 11 residues long. CDR3 sequence reads: CASSPEETQYF. The CDR3 DNA sequence: TGTGCCAGCTCTCCCGAGGAGACCCAGTACTTC. The variable domain in full, with the rest retrieved from reference TRBV18 and TRBJ2-5, is NAGVMQNPRHLVRRRGQEARLRCSPMKGHSHVYWYRQLPEEGLKFMVYLQKENIIDESGMPKERFSAEFPKEGPSILRIQQVVRGDSAAYFCASSPEETQYFGPGTRLLVL.

The chain uses TRBV12-5 and TRBJ2-1, with 11 nucleotides matching TRBD2. The CDR3 has 15 amino acids. CDR1 is LGHNT and CDR2 is FRNRAP in the germline V gene. V shed 6 bases, J shed 11 bases, and the junction held 12 bases outside the gene matches. This CDR3 is CASGRDGLAGPKQFF. CDR3 sequence (DNA): TGTGCTAGTGGCCGAGATGGACTAGCGGGCCCCAAGCAGTTCTTC. The complete variable domain, with remaining parts taken from reference TRBV12-5 and TRBJ2-1, reads DARVTQTPRHKVTEMGQEVTMRCQPILGHNTVFWYRQTMMQGLELLAYFRNRAPLDDSGMPKDRFSAEMPDATLATLKIQPSEPRDSAVYFCASGRDGLAGPKQFFGPGTRLTVL.

The chain uses TRBV28 and TRBJ1-1; D call uncertain. V shed 3 bases and J shed 3 bases, with 5 bases lying between them. The germline CDR1 and CDR2 sequences are MDHEN and SYDVKM. This CDR3 contains 12 residues. CDR3 DNA sequence: TGTGCCAGCAGTTTGGTCTACACTGAAGCTTTCTTT. Translation: CASSLVYTEAFF.

The chain joins TRBV13 to TRBJ1-4, with a possible D match to TRBD1 (5 bases). CDR1 is PRHDT and CDR2 is FYEKMQ in the germline V gene (reference sequence). V was clipped by 5 bases and J by 6 bases, with 16 bases between them. The length of the CDR3 is 15 residues. DNA for the CDR3: TGTGCCAGCAGCCCTGTTACGGGGCACCATGAAAAACTGTTTTTT. This codes for CASSPVTGHHEKLFF.

This chain joins TRBV7-3 and TRBJ2-1; 10 nucleotides line up with TRBD2. The germline CDR1 and CDR2 sequences are SGHTA and FQGTGA. The CDR3 runs 15 residues. Trimming took 2 bases from V and 8 from J; bases not matched to a gene: 6. The CDR3 DNA reads TGTGCCAGCAGCTTATACCTAGCGGGAGTGTATGAGCAGTTCTTC. This translates into CASSLYLAGVYEQFF.

V usage is TRBV29-1 and J usage is TRBJ1-3, with D perhaps TRBD1 (5 bases). V was clipped by 6 bases and J by 0 bases, with 9 bases between them. CDR3 length: 13 residues. The germline gives CDR1 SQVTM, CDR2 ANQGSEA. DNA for the CDR3: TGCAGCGTCAGGGAAAACTCTGGAAACACCATATATTTT. It specifies CSVRENSGNTIYF.

V and J are TRBV6-5 and TRBJ1-1; D uncertain. There are 15 residues in the CDR3. CDR1 and CDR2 (germline): MNHEY, SVGAGI. V lost 3 bases to trimming and J lost 12 bases, with 23 bases between them. The CDR3 loop is CASSYGARVPGETFF. In DNA form, the CDR3 reads TGTGCCAGCAGTTATGGCGCTAGGGTCCCCGGGGAAACTTTCTTT.

V and J are TRBV28 and TRBJ1-3; the D gene is possibly TRBD1 (5 bases). The V gene lost 5 bases and the J gene lost 7 bases, with 12 bases spanning the gap. The CDR3 has 13 amino acids. CDR1 is MDHEN, CDR2 SYDVKM, per germline. In DNA, the CDR3 is TGTGCCAGCAGTCCGGGGGGGATCAACACCATATATTTT. This gives the protein CASSPGGINTIYF.

The chain carries TRBV18 and TRBJ1-2; D is perhaps TRBD1 (5 bases). This CDR3 has 13 residues. V was trimmed by 6 bases and J by 5 bases, leaving 13 bases between them. Germline V CDR1 and CDR2: KGHSH, LQKENI. The CDR3 DNA reads TGTGCCAGCTCCCCCGGGGGTAAATATGGCTACACCTTC. This sequence encodes CASSPGGKYGYTF.

This clone was found a few times. The V and J genes are TRBV2 and TRBJ1-1; 7 bases are shared with TRBD1. Per the germline V gene, CDR1 is SNHLY and CDR2 is FYNNEI. The CDR3 runs to 13 residues. V shed 6 bases, J shed 3 bases, and the junction held 4 bases outside the gene matches. In nucleotides, the CDR3 is TGTGCCAGCAGCCTAGACAGGGACACTGAAGCTTTCTTT. Protein: CASSLDRDTEAFF.

This sequence joins TRBV10-3 and TRBJ2-7; D unresolved. Per germline, CDR1 ENHRY and CDR2 SYGVKD. This CDR3 has 13 amino acids. Between the trimmed V and J ends, which lost 3 bases and 5 bases, there was a span of 11 bases. CDR3 protein: CAISDSPMDEQYF. DNA for the CDR3: TGTGCCATCAGTGACAGCCCGATGGACGAGCAGTACTTC.

A word on this clone: The same CDR3 also results from other DNA sequences found in this sample. The J gene is TRBJ2-7, the V gene TRBV5-4; TRBD1 matches at 10 bases. Trimming took 4 bases from V and 4 from J; bases not matched to a gene: 5. Germline V gene sequence: CDR1 SGHNT, CDR2 YYREEE (reference sequence). The CDR3 totals 14 residues. In DNA, the CDR3 is TGTGCCAGCAGCCCTCGACAGGGGGCTTACGAGCAGTACTTC. This sequence encodes CASSPRQGAYEQYF.

V and J are TRBV4-1 and TRBJ2-7; 10 nucleotides agree with TRBD1. After removal of 4 bases from V and 2 bases from J, the junction contained 8 bases not matched to a gene. Germline CDR1 MGHRA, CDR2 YSYEKL. This CDR3 has 16 amino acids. Here the CDR3 DNA reads TGCGCCAGCAGCCGGACCCGGGACAGGGGTACCTACGAGCAGTACTTC. Translation: CASSRTRDRGTYEQYF.

A remark on this clone: Other DNA sequences in this sample translate to the same CDR3. The chain is built from TRBV18 and TRBJ2-5; unclear D gene. V lost 2 bases and J lost 3, with 7 bases in between. This CDR3 is built from 13 residues. Germline V gives CDR1 KGHSH, CDR2 LQKENI. For the CDR3, the DNA is TGTGCCAGCTCACCAGGGCAGAAAGAGACCCAGTACTTC. Amino acid sequence: CASSPGQKETQYF.

The chain carries TRBV19 and TRBJ2-3; D is possibly TRBD2 (5 bases). CDR1 and CDR2 (germline): LNHDA, SQIVND (reference sequence). This CDR3 spans 16 amino acids. Trimming removed 4 bases from V and 1 base from J, with 15 bases in between. CDR3 residues: CASSSVDGKRTDTQYF. DNA for the CDR3: TGTGCCAGTAGTAGCGTAGACGGGAAACGCACAGATACGCAGTATTTT.

The V call is TRBV4-2, the J call TRBJ2-5; tentatively, D is TRBD2 (6 bases). The germline V gene has CDR1 LGHNA and CDR2 YNFKEQ. This CDR3 contains 15 residues. The V and J ends lost 0 bases and 4 bases respectively, with 12 bases between them. This chain's CDR3 is CASSQDEGGAETQYF. The CDR3 nucleotides read TGTGCCAGCAGCCAAGACGAGGGCGGGGCAGAGACCCAGTACTTC.

This chain connects TRBV27 to TRBJ1-1; 8 bases map to TRBD1. The CDR3 has 20 amino acids. Trimming took 0 bases from V and 1 from J; bases not matched to a gene: 16. Germline lookup yields CDR1 MNHEY and CDR2 SMNVEV (reference sequence). The CDR3 spells CASSLSVMGTGRMGNTEAFF. The CDR3 region has the DNA TGTGCCAGCAGTTTATCGGTAATGGGGACAGGTCGTATGGGGAACACTGAAGCTTTCTTT.

The chain has TRBV28 and TRBJ2-7, with D possibly TRBD1 on 5 matching bases. Germline V gives CDR1 MDHEN, CDR2 SYDVKM. This CDR3 region has 16 residues. Trimming shortened V by 7 bases and J by 2 bases, and 21 bases separated the two germline ends. The CDR3 spells CASNYLGPHGPYEQYF. The CDR3, as DNA: TGTGCCAGCAACTATTTGGGGCCCCACGGCCCCTACGAGCAGTACTTC.

The rearrangement uses TRBV18 and TRBJ1-6; 8 bases match TRBD1. CDR1 is KGHSH and CDR2 is LQKENI in the germline V gene. V dropped 3 bases and J dropped 10; count of bases not matched to a gene: 5. The CDR3 is 14 residues long. CDR3 in amino acids: CASSPGTGGSPLHF. CDR3 nucleotide sequence: TGTGCCAGCTCACCCGGGACAGGCGGATCACCCCTCCACTTT.